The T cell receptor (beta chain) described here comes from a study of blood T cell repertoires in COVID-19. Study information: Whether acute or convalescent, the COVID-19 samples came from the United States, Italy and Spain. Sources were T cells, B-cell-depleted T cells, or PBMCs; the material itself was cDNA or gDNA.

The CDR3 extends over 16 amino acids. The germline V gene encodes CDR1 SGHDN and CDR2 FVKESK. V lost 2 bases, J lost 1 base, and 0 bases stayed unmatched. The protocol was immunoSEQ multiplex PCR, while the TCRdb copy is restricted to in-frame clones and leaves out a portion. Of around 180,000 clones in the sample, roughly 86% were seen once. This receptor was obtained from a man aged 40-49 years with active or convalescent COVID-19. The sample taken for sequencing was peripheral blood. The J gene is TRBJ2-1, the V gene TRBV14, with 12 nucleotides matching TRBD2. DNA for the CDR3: TGTGCCAGCAGCCAACTAGCGGGGGGGTCCTACAATGAGCAGTTCTTC. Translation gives CASSQLAGGSYNEQFF.